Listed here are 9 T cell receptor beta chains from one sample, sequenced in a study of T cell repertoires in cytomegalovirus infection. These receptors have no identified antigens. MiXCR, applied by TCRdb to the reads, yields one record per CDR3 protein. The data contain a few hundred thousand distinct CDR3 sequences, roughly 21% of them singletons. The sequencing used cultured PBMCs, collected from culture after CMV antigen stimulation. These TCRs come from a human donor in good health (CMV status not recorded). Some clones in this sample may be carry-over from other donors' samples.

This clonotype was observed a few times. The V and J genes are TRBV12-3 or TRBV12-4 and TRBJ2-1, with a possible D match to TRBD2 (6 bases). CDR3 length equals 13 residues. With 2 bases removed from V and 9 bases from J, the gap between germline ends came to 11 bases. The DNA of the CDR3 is TGTGCCAGCAGTTTATGGGGGGAGGTTGAGCAGTTCTTC. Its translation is CASSLWGEVEQFF.

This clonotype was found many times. The CDR3 region is CAISEKRGAYNEQFF. DNA of the CDR3: TGTGCCATCAGTGAGAAAAGGGGGGCCTACAATGAGCAGTTCTTC. The genes are TRBV10-3 and TRBJ2-1; D is possibly TRBD1 or TRBD2 (6 bases each). Germline V gene sequence: CDR1 ENHRY, CDR2 SYGVKD. Trimming removed 2 bases from V and 2 bases from J, with 10 bases in between. The CDR3 has 15 amino acids.

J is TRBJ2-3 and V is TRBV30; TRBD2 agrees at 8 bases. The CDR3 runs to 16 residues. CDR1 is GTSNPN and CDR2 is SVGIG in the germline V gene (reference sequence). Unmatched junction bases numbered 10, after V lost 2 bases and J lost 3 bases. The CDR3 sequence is CAWSYLSGRRTDTQYF. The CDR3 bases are TGTGCCTGGAGTTACCTCAGCGGGAGAAGGACAGATACGCAGTATTTT.

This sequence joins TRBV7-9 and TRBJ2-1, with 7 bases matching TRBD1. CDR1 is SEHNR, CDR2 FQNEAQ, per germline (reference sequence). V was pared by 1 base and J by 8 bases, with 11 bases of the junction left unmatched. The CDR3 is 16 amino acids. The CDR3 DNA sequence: TGTGCCAGCAGCTTAGGACAGGGCCTCCGACGGGATGAGCAGTTCTTC. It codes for CASSLGQGLRRDEQFF.

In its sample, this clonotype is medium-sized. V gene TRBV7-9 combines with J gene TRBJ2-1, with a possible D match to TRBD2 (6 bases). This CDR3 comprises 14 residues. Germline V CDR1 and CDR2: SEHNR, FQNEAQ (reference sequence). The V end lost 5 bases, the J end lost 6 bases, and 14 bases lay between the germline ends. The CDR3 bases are TGTGCCAGCAGCCCCGCCACCGGGGGCAATGAGCAGTTCTTC. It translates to CASSPATGGNEQFF.

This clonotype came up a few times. The CDR3: CASNLAGGGRQYF. Here the CDR3 DNA reads TGTGCCAGCAATCTAGCGGGAGGTGGTAGGCAGTACTTC. This chain uses TRBV6-5 with TRBJ2-7; 11 nucleotides match TRBD2. The V gene's germline CDR1 is MNHEY and CDR2 SVGAGI. This CDR3 contains 13 residues. The junction had 8 bases not matched to a gene; V was cut back by 7 bases and J by 9 bases.

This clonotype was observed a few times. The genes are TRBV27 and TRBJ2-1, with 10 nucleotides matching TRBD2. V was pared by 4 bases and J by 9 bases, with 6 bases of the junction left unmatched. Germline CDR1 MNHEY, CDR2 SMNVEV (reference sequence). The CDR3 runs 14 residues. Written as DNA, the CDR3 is TGTGCCAGCAGTTCGAGCGGGAGGGGTGGTGAGCAGTTCTTC. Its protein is CASSSSGRGGEQFF.

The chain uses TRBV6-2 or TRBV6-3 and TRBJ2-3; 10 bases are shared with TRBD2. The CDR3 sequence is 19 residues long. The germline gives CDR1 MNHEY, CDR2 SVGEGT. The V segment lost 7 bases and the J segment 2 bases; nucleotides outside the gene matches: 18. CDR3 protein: CASNRRGLAGAQITDTQYF. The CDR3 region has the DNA TGTGCCAGCAACCGGAGGGGGCTAGCGGGAGCTCAGATCACAGATACGCAGTATTTT.

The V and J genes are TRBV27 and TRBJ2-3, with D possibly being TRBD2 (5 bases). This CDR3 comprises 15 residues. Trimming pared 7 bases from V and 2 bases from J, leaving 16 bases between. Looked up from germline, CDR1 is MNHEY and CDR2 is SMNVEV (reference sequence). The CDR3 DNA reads TGTGCCAGCAAGTTCAGAGGGTCCCCCACAGATACGCAGTATTTT. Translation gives CASKFRGSPTDTQYF.